This TCR beta chain was profiled in a study of shared clonotypes between healthy human individuals. Study-level results: The authors expected sequencing depth to affect clonotype sharing among donors.

Donors were Caucasian adults residing in Nashville, Tennessee, USA. CD4+ cell separation produced CD45RA+ naive and CD45RA-negative memory subsets. Turning to this clone: No antigen is known for it.

Template for every sorted-subset replicate PCR totaled around 200 ng DNA, roughly 30,000 T cell genomes. Produced via immunoSEQ multiplex PCR; TCRdb's table is partial and in-frame only. This table has more than 550,000 clones, 72% appearing once. The sequenced sample consisted of memory CD4+ T cells sorted from blood. The subset denotes: CD45RA-negative fraction. This sequence was found in a woman in her 30s in good health.

CDR3 sequence (DNA): TGTGCCTGGAGGCTAGCGGGAGCCTACAATGAGCAGTTCTTC. The encoded protein is CAWRLAGAYNEQFF. The genes are TRBV30 and TRBJ2-1; 10 bases fit TRBD2. Germline V gene lookup returns CDR1 GTSNPN and CDR2 SVGIG (reference sequence). This CDR3 region has 14 residues. J gave up 2 bases and V 3 bases, and 1 base lay outside the gene matches.